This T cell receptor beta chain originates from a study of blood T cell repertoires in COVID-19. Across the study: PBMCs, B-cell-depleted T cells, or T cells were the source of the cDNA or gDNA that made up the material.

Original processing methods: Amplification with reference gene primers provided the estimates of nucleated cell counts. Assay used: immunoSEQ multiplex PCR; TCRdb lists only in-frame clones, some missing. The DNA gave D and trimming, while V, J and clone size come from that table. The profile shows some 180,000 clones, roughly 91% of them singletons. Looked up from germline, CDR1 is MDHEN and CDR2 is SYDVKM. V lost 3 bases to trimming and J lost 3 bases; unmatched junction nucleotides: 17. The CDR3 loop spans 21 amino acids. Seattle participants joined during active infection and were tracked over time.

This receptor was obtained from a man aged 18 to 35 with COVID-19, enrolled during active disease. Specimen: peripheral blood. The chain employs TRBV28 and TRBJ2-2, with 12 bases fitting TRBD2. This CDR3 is CASSFPNPRTSGAVYTGELFF. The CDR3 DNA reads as TGTGCCAGCAGTTTCCCTAACCCTAGGACTAGCGGGGCCGTTTACACCGGGGAGCTGTTTTTT.